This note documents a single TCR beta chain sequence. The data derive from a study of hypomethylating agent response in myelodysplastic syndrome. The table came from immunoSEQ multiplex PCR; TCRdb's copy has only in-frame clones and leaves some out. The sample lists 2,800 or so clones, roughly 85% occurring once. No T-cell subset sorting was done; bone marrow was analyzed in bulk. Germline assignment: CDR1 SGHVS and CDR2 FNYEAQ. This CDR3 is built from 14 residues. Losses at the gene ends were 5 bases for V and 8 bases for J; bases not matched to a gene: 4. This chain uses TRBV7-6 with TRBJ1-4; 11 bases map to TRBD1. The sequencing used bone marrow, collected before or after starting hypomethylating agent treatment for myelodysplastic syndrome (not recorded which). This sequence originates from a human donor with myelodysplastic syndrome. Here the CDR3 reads CASSPGQGGEKLFF. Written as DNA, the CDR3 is TGTGCCAGCAGCCCGGGACAGGGGGGCGAAAAACTGTTTTTT.